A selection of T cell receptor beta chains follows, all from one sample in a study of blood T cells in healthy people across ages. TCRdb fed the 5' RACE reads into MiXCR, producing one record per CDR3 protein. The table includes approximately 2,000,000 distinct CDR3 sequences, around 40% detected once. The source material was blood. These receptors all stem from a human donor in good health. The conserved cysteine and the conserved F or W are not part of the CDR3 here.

CDR3aa: ASSVDSLDTQY
v_gene: TRBV7-9

CDR3aa: ATSDPATGPDQPQH
v_gene: TRBV24-1

CDR3aa: ASTRGGGYNEQF
v_gene: TRBV6-5

CDR3aa: SARHPGQGTHEQY
v_gene: TRBV20-1

CDR3aa: ASNRDRGREETQY
v_gene: TRBV2

CDR3aa: ASSMGLTGGYT
v_gene: TRBV28

CDR3aa: ASRRQGLDYGYT
v_gene: TRBV6-5

CDR3aa: ASSLDGGALGETQY
v_gene: TRBV7-2

CDR3aa: ASSPPGVLDGYT
v_gene: TRBV5-5

CDR3aa: ASSHPPGASLTGYT
v_gene: TRBV4-2

CDR3aa: ASSLQGVDTEAF
v_gene: TRBV5-1

CDR3aa: TSSLKSSPFQETQY
v_gene: TRBV5-1

CDR3aa: ASSLRYGGPGEQF
v_gene: TRBV11-1

CDR3aa: ASSSGLAGQISYNEQF
v_gene: TRBV7-2

CDR3aa: ASSEAWQGYGYT
v_gene: TRBV6-1

CDR3aa: ASSVTLSSETQY
v_gene: TRBV9

CDR3aa: ASNYGQARETQY
v_gene: TRBV5-1

CDR3aa: ASSSSPGFETQY
v_gene: TRBV11-2

CDR3aa: GSGLVRGGLYNEQF
v_gene: TRBV12-5

CDR3aa: ASSRTGAMHSEAF
v_gene: TRBV3-1

CDR3aa: ASSPIGYNEQF
v_gene: TRBV13

CDR3aa: ASSYSSGVNYEQY
v_gene: TRBV6-6

CDR3aa: ASRPGTGPQGANVLT
v_gene: TRBV12-3/TRBV12-4

CDR3aa: ASSNTQGRPGEQY
v_gene: TRBV4-3

CDR3aa: ASSSERGLEQY
v_gene: TRBV11-2

CDR3aa: SARTRDGQGPYNEQF
v_gene: TRBV20-1

CDR3aa: ASNLNQPQH
v_gene: TRBV7-4

CDR3aa: SVEDPPGTEAF
v_gene: TRBV29-1

CDR3aa: SALSETQY
v_gene: TRBV20-1

CDR3aa: ASNPGLWSNSPLH
v_gene: TRBV5-5

CDR3aa: ASSQRGAGDTDTQY
v_gene: TRBV7-4

CDR3aa: ANGVLNTEAF
v_gene: TRBV27

CDR3aa: ATSDSQETQY
v_gene: TRBV15

CDR3aa: ASTRDFNNEQF
v_gene: TRBV27

CDR3aa: SVGTAEVTQY
v_gene: TRBV29-1

CDR3aa: SARDPLGQPQH
v_gene: TRBV20-1

CDR3aa: ASSLNRMYGYT
v_gene: TRBV11-2

CDR3aa: ASSIDSYSNQPQH
v_gene: TRBV7-6